The T cell receptor beta chain described here comes from a study of blood T cell repertoires in COVID-19. Background on the study: Some COVID-19 samples were acute and others convalescent; all came from the United States, Italy and Spain. PBMCs, B-cell-depleted T cells, or T cells provided the cDNA or gDNA that made up the material.

The count of this clone is one. Authors' methods: The assay estimated nucleated cells by amplifying reference gene primers. Produced via immunoSEQ multiplex PCR; TCRdb's table is partial and in-frame only. For V, J and clone size, that table is used; D and trimming come from the DNA. This sample has under 200,000 clones, with around 86% found just once. With 5 bases clipped from V and 5 bases from J, the junction kept 8 bases outside the gene matches. The CDR3 runs to 15 residues. Germline loops: CDR1 MNHEY, CDR2 SVGAGI. V gene TRBV6-5 combines with J gene TRBJ2-1; 8 bases match TRBD2. This sequence was found in a woman of 80 years or more in a cohort sampled during active or convalescent COVID-19. Sequenced input: peripheral blood. The DNA of the CDR3 is TGTGCCAGCAGTCCTCCCTGGACTAGCCACAATGAGCAGTTCTTC. Translated, it gives CASSPPWTSHNEQFF.